The clone carrying this T cell receptor beta chain was counted a single time. Antigen: not known. This specimen comes from a study of siplizumab effects on memory and regulatory T cells. Each sample had roughly 10^5 TCR templates assayed. Libraries were prepared by immunoSEQ multiplex PCR; TCRdb keeps only in-frame clonotypes and omits some of them. Of 70,000 to 90,000 clones in the sample, 93% were seen once. Study findings and constraints: A mean of around 65% of mappable alloreactive CD4+ clones were Treg-derived with siplizumab, compared with about 27% in controls. A significant reduction in alloreactive sequences traceable to unstimulated CD4+ memory cells was produced by siplizumab. Unstimulated subsets contained matches for only a minor fraction of alloreactive clones.

Trimming cost V 0 bases and J 3 bases, with 11 bases left between them. Germline-derived CDR1 and CDR2 are SGDLS and YYNGEE. The CDR3 spans 15 residues. Sequencing was done on a sample of CD8+ T cells sorted from blood. This sequence originates from a human donor in good health. The J gene is TRBJ2-3, the V gene TRBV9; possible D gene TRBD2, 5 bases. The CDR3, as DNA: TGTGCCAGCAGCGTAGGAGGCGGGCGGACAGATACGCAGTATTTT. Translated, it gives CASSVGGGRTDTQYF. The full variable domain, in which reference TRBV9 and TRBJ2-3 provide the parts outside the CDR3, is DSGVTQTPKHLITATGQRVTLRCSPRSGDLSVYWYQQSLDQGLQFLIQYYNGEERAKGNILERFSAQQFPDLHSELNLSSLELGDSALYFCASSVGGGRTDTQYFGPGTRLTVL.